Listed below are T cell receptor beta chains from one sample, sequenced in a study of cytomegalovirus exposure and HLA in healthy donors. Generated by immunoSEQ multiplex PCR, the TCRdb table keeps only in-frame clones and is missing some. This sample's clone table lists 200,000 or so clones. The sequenced sample was PBMCs. The source of these receptors is a boy aged 5-17 years in good health and CMV-seronegative. CDR3s include the opening cysteine and the closing phenylalanine or tryptophan. Fields, in order: D gene, CDR3 length, J gene, V gene, CDR3 protein, CDR3 DNA. D genes are given only for firm matches.

-	13	TRBJ2-1	TRBV5-1	CASAGLLYNEQFF	TGCGCCAGCGCGGGACTGTTATACAATGAGCAGTTCTTC
-	16	TRBJ1-4	TRBV25-1	CASSELGIGGWEKLFF	TGTGCCAGCAGTGAATTGGGAATCGGGGGATGGGAAAAACTGTTTTTT
-	15	TRBJ2-7	TRBV19	CASSMGTGNSYEQYF	TGTGCCAGTAGTATGGGTACAGGAAATTCCTACGAGCAGTACTTC
-	13	TRBJ1-1	TRBV5-8	CASSSESGFEAFF	TGTGCCAGCAGCTCAGAGTCGGGGTTTGAAGCTTTCTTT
TRBD2	16	TRBJ2-5	TRBV7-8	CASSGAGRIRQETQYF	TGTGCCAGCAGCGGAGCGGGACGGATCCGCCAAGAGACCCAGTACTTC
TRBD1	13	TRBJ2-7	TRBV30	CAWKRQGHYEQYF	TGTGCCTGGAAAAGACAGGGGCACTACGAGCAGTACTTC
TRBD1	15	TRBJ2-3	TRBV13	CASSAGQGITDTQYF	TGTGCCAGCAGCGCGGGACAGGGGATCACAGATACGCAGTATTTT
-	13	TRBJ1-2	TRBV15	CATSGDTFYGYIF	TGTGCCACCAGCGGGGACACCTTCTATGGCTACATCTTC
TRBD1	15	TRBJ2-7	TRBV7-3	CASSQSTTGSDEQYF	TGTGCCAGCAGCCAGTCAACGACAGGGTCCGACGAGCAGTACTTC
TRBD1	15	TRBJ1-2	TRBV5-1	CASSNGQGNLQGYTF	TGCGCCAGCAGCAACGGACAGGGGAACCTTCAAGGCTACACCTTC
-	13	TRBJ1-1	TRBV15	CATSNRVNTEAFF	TGTGCCACCAGCAACAGGGTGAACACTGAAGCTTTCTTT
-	13	TRBJ1-2	TRBV4-1	CASSQDRAYGYTF	TGCGCCAGCAGCCAAGACAGGGCATATGGCTACACCTTC
-	12	TRBJ1-4	TRBV4-1	CASSHPNEKLFF	TGCGCCAGCAGCCATCCAAATGAAAAACTGTTTTTT
-	16	TRBJ1-6	TRBV30	CAWSGRESSYNSPLHF	TGTGCCTGGAGTGGGAGGGAGAGCTCCTATAATTCACCCCTCCACTTT
-	14	TRBJ2-7	TRBV5-1	CASSLELLPYEQYF	TGCGCCAGCAGCTTGGAACTCTTACCCTACGAGCAGTACTTC
TRBD1	17	TRBJ1-3	TRBV11-2	CASRVGGTGYLGNTIYF	TGTGCCAGCAGGGTAGGAGGGACAGGGTATCTTGGAAACACCATATATTTT
-	14	TRBJ2-6	TRBV19	CASSKVAGANVLTF	TGTGCCAGTAGTAAGGTAGCGGGGGCCAACGTCCTGACTTTC
TRBD1	15	TRBJ1-6	TRBV6-5	CASSPPGGANSPLHF	TGTGCCAGCAGTCCACCAGGGGGCGCAAATTCACCCCTCCACTTT
TRBD1	15	TRBJ1-2	TRBV19	CASSSGTGGDYGYTF	TGTGCCAGTAGTTCCGGGACAGGGGGTGACTATGGCTACACCTTC
TRBD2	16	TRBJ2-2	TRBV4-1	CASSPTTSGGAGELFF	TGCGCCAGCAGCCCCACGACTAGCGGGGGGGCCGGGGAGCTGTTTTTT
-	13	TRBJ2-7	TRBV23-1	CASSRRRVHEQYF	TGCGCCAGCAGTCGGCGCAGGGTCCACGAGCAGTACTTC
-	14	TRBJ1-2	TRBV5-1	CASSLFQDNYGYTF	TGCGCCAGCAGCTTGTTTCAGGATAACTATGGCTACACCTTC
TRBD1	15	TRBJ1-2	TRBV5-8	CASSLGVQGANGYTF	TGTGCCAGCAGCTTGGGCGTACAGGGGGCTAATGGCTACACCTTC
-	12	TRBJ1-2	TRBV29-1	CSVEWAGYGYTF	TGCAGCGTTGAGTGGGCGGGCTATGGCTACACCTTC